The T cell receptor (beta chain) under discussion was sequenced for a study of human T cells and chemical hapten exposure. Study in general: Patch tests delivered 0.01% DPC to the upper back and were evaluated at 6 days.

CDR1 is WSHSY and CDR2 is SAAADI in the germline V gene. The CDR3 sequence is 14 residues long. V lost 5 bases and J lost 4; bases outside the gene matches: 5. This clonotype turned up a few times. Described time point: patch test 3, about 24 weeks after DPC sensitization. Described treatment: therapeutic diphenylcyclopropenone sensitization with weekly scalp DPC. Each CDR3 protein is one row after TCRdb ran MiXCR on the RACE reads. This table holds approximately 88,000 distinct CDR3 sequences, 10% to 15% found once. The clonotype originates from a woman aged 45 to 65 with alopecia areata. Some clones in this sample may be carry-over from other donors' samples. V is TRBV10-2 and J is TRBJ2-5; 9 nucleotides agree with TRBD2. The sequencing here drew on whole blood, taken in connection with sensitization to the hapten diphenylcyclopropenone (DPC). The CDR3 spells CASSSAGGGETQYF. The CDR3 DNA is TGCGCCAGCAGTTCAGCGGGGGGAGGAGAGACCCAGTACTTC.